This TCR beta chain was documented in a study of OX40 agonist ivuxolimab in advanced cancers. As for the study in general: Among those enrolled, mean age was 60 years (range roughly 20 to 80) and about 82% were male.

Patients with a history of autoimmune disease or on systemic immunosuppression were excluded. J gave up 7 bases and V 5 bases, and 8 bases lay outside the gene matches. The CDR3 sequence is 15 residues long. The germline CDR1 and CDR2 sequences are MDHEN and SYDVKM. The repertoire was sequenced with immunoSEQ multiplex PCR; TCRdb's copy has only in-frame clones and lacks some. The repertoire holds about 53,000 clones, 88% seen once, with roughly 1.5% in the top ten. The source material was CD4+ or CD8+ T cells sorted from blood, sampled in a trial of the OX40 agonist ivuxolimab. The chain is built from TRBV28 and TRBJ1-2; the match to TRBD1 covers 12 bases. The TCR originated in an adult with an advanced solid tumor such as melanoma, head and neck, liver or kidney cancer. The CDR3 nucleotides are TGTGCCAGCAGTGCCACCGGGACAGGGGGCCGTGGCTACACCTTC. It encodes CASSATGTGGRGYTF.